A selection of T cell receptor beta chains follows, all from one sample in a study of shared clonotypes between healthy human individuals. Assay: immunoSEQ multiplex PCR; the TCRdb copy retains only in-frame clones and omits some. This sample carries just over 2,000,000 clones, about 95% of them seen once, and the ten largest clones take about 1.1%. The sample comprised naive CD8+ T cells sorted from blood. The receptors come from a man aged 18 to 29 in good health. Each CDR3 is given with its conserved first and last residue.

TRBV19	TRBJ1-2	13	CASSTLIPHGYTF
TRBV4-1	TRBJ1-4	16	CASSQEWAGLAEKLFF
TRBV30	TRBJ2-2	13	CACFSENTGELFF
TRBV2	TRBJ1-5	17	CASSEALDSLSNQPQHF
TRBV13	TRBJ2-1	15	CASSYGTSLMNEQFF
TRBV11-3	TRBJ2-7	12	CASSDRGVEQYF
TRBV19	TRBJ2-2	13	CASSHNEVRELFF
TRBV6-5	TRBJ1-3	15	CASSYGQNSGNTIYF
TRBV7-6	TRBJ2-1	16	CASSTGVQSSYNEQFF
TRBV11-3	TRBJ2-7	15	CASSLGWDGAYEQYF
TRBV15	TRBJ2-5	14	CATSRESGEETQYF
TRBV5-1	TRBJ2-3	19	CASSFSLLSGGFFADTQYF
TRBV4-1	TRBJ2-7	16	CASSLSPGLATYEQYF
TRBV20-1	TRBJ2-7	11	CSARKGYEQYF
TRBV7-8	TRBJ1-2	17	CASSSTGASSLLFGYTF
TRBV4-1	TRBJ1-1	14	CASSQVGAYTEAFF
TRBV4-1	TRBJ1-2	19	CASSQVPPGHEGYNYGYTF
TRBV4-1	TRBJ1-1	14	CASSQVLRDTEAFF
TRBV14	TRBJ1-2	13	CASSPMRNHGYTF
TRBV10-1	TRBJ2-7	13	CASSDGTGYEQYF
TRBV14	TRBJ2-3	15	CASSQLSGGTDTQYF
TRBV6-5	TRBJ1-5	14	CASSYGWPVQPQHF
TRBV7-9	TRBJ1-6	12	CASREGNSPLHF
TRBV30	TRBJ2-7	14	CAWSVSSGTYEQYF
TRBV2	TRBJ1-3	13	CASSEVVGNTIYF
TRBV27	TRBJ1-2	14	CASSLLVGGDGYTF